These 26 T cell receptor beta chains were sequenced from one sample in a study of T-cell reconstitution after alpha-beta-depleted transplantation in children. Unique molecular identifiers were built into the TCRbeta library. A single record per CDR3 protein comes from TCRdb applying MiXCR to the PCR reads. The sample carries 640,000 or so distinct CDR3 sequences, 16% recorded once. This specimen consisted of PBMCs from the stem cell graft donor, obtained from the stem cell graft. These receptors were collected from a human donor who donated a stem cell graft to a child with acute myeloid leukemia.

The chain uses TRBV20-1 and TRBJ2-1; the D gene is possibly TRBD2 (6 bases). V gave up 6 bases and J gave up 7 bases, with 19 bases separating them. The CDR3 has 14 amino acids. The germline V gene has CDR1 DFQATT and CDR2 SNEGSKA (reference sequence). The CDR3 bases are TGCAGTGCGAGGGAGCGGGTCCAATTTAATGAGCAGTTCTTC. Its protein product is CSARERVQFNEQFF.

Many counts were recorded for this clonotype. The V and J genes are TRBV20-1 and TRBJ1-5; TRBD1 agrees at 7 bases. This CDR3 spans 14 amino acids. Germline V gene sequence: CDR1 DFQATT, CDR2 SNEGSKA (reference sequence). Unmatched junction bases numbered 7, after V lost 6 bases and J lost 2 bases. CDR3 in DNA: TGCAGTGCCTTAAAGGGACAGCGCAATCAGCCCCAGCATTTT. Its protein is CSALKGQRNQPQHF.

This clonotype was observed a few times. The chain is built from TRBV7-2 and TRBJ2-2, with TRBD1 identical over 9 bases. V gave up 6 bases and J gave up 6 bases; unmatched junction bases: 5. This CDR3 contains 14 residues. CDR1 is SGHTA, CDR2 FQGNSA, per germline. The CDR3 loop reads CASSWDRAAGELFF. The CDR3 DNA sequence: TGTGCCAGCAGTTGGGACAGGGCGGCCGGGGAGCTGTTTTTT.

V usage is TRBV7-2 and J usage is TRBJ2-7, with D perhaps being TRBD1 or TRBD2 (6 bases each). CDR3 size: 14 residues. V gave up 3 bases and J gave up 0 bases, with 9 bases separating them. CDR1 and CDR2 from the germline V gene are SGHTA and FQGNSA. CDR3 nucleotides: TGTGCCAGCAGCTTTGGGGGGCCCTCCTACGAGCAGTACTTC. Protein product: CASSFGGPSYEQYF.

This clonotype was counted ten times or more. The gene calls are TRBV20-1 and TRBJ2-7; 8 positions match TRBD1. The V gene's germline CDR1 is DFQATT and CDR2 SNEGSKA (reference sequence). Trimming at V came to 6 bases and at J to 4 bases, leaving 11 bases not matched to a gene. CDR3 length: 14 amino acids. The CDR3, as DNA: TGCAGTGCAAGGAAGACAGGGGACATTTACGAGCAGTACGTC. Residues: CSARKTGDIYEQYV.

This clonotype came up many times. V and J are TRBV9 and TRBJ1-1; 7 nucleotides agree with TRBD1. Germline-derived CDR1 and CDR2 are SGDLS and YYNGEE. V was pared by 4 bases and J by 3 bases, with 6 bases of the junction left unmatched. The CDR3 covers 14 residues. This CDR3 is CASSLRDSYTEAFF. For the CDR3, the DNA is TGTGCCAGCAGCCTCCGGGACAGTTACACTGAAGCTTTCTTT.

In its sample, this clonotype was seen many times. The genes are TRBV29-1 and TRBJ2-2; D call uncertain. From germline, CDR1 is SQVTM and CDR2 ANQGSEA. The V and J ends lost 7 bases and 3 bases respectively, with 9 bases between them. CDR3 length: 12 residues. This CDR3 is CSAWKDTGELFF. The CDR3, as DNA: TGCAGCGCCTGGAAGGACACCGGGGAGCTGTTTTTT.

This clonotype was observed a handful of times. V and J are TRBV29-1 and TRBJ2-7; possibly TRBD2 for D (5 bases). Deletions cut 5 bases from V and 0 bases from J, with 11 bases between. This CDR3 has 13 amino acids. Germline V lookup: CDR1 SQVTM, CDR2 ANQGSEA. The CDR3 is CSVTGISSYEQYF. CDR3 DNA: TGCAGCGTTACCGGGATTAGCTCCTACGAGCAGTACTTC.

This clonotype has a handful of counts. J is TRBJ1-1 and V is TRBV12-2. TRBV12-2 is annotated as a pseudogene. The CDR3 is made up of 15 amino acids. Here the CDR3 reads CASRTIGLENTEAFF. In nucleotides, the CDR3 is TGTGCAAGTCGCACGATAGGGCTGGAGAACACTGAAGCTTTCTTT.

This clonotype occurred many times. For the CDR3, the DNA is TGTGCCAGCAGTTATCTCCCAGGGACGTTAGTTACGGAAGCTTTCTTT. This encodes CASSYLPGTLVTEAFF. This chain uses TRBV12-3 or TRBV12-4 with TRBJ1-1, with TRBD1 as a possible D gene (5 bases). V was cut by 4 bases and J by 8 bases, with 23 bases left in between. This CDR3 spans 16 amino acids.

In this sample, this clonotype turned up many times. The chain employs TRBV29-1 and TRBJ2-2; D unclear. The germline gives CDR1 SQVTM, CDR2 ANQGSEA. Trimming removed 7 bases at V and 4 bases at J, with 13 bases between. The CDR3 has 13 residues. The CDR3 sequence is CSAETGRTGELFF. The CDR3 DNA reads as TGCAGCGCAGAGACGGGTCGCACCGGGGAGCTGTTTTTT.

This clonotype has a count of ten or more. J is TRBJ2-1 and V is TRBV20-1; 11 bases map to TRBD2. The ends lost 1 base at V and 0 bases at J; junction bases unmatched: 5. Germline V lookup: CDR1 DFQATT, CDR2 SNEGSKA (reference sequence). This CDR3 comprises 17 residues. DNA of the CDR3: TGCAGTGCTAGAGCTAGCGGGGGGACGAGCTCCTACAATGAGCAGTTCTTC. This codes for CSARASGGTSSYNEQFF.

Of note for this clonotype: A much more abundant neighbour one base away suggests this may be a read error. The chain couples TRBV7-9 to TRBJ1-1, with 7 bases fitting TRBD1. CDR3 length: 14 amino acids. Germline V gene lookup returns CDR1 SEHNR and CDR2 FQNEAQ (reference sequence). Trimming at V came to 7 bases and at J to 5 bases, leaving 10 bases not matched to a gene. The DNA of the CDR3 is TGTGCCAGCAACTCATCGCACAGGGGAACTGAAGCTTTCTTT. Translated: CASNSSHRGTEAFF. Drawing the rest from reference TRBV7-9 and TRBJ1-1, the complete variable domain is DTGVSQNPRHKITKRGQNVTFRCDPISEHNRLYWYRQTLGQGPEFLTYFQNEAQLEKSRLLSDRFSAERPKGSFSTLEIQRTEQGDSAMYLCASNSSHRGTEAFFGQGTRLTVV.

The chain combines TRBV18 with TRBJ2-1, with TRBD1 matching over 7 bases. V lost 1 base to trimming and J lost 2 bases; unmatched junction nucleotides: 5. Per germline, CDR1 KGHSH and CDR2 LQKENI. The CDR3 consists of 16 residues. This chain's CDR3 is CASSPLLGGAYNEQFF. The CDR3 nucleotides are TGTGCCAGCTCACCACTCTTAGGGGGCGCCTACAATGAGCAGTTCTTC. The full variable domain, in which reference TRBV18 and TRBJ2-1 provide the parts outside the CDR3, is NAGVMQNPRHLVRRRGQEARLRCSPMKGHSHVYWYRQLPEEGLKFMVYLQKENIIDESGMPKERFSAEFPKEGPSILRIQQVVRGDSAAYFCASSPLLGGAYNEQFFGPGTRLTVL.

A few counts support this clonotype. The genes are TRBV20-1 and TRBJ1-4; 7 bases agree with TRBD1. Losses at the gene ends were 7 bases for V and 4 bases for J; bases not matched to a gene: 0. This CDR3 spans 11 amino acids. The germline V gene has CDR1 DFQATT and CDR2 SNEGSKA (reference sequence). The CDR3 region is CSGQGNEKLFF. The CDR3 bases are TGCAGTGGACAGGGTAATGAAAAACTGTTTTTT.

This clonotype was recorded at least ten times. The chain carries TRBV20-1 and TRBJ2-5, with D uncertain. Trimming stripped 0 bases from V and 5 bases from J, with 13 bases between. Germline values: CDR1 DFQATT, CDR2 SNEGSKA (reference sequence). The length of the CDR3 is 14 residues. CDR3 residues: CSAREETIRETQYF. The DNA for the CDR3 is TGCAGTGCTAGAGAGGAGACCATCCGGGAGACCCAGTACTTC.

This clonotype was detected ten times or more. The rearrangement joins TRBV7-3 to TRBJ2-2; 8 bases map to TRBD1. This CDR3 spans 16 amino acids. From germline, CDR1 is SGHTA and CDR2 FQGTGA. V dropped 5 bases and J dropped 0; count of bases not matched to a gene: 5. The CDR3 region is CASSLRTGSNTGELFF. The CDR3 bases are TGTGCCAGCAGCCTGAGGACAGGGTCGAACACCGGGGAGCTGTTTTTT.

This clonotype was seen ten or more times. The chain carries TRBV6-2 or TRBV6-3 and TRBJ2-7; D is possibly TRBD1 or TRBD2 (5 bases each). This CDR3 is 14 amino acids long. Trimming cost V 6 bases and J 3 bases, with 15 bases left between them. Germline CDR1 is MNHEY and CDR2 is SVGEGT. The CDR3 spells CASREPGRHYEQYV. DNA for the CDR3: TGTGCCAGCAGAGAACCGGGACGGCACTACGAGCAGTACGTC.

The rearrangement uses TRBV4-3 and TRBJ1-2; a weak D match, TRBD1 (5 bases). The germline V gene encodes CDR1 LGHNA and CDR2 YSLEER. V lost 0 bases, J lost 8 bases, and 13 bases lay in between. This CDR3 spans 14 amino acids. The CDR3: CASSQDLARGGYTF. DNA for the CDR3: TGCGCCAGCAGCCAAGATCTTGCCCGGGGGGGCTACACCTTC.

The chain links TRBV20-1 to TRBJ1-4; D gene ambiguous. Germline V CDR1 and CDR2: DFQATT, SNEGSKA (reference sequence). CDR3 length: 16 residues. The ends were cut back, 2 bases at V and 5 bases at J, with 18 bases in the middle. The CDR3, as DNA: TGCAGTGCTAGAAGAAGATTTGGCGTAGGGAATGAAAAACTGTTTTTT. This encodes CSARRRFGVGNEKLFF.

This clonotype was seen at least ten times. The CDR3 protein is CSAPRDRANNEQFF. CDR3 bases: TGCAGTGCACCCCGGGACAGGGCTAACAATGAGCAGTTCTTC. J is TRBJ2-1 and V is TRBV20-1; 9 nucleotides line up with TRBD1. Trimming cost V 6 bases and J 5 bases; bases outside gene matches: 8. CDR1 is DFQATT and CDR2 is SNEGSKA in the germline V gene (reference sequence). The length of the CDR3 is 14 residues.

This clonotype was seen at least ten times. CDR3 nucleotide sequence: TGCAGTCCATACCTACCCAGCGGGGGCACAGATACGCAGTATTTT. It translates to CSPYLPSGGTDTQYF. The chain uses TRBV20-1 and TRBJ2-3; 7 nucleotides match TRBD2. The J segment lost 1 base and the V segment lost 8 bases, leaving 12 bases of the junction unmatched. CDR1 and CDR2 (germline): DFQATT, SNEGSKA (reference sequence). The CDR3 contains 15 residues.

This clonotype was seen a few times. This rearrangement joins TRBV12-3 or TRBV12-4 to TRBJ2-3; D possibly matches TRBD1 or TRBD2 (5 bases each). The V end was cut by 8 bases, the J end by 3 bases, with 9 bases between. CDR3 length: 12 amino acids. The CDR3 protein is CASGGATDTQYF. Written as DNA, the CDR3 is TGTGCCAGCGGGGGAGCTACAGATACGCAGTATTTT.

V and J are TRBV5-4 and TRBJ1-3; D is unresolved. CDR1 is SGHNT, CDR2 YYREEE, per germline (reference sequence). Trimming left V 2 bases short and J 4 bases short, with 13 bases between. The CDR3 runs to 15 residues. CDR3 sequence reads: CASSLTGIGGNTIYF. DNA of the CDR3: TGTGCCAGCAGCTTAACGGGGATCGGGGGAAACACCATATATTTT.

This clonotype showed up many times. The CDR3 sequence: CSARDQSAGRRAFF. CDR3 DNA: TGCAGTGCTAGAGATCAGTCGGCAGGGAGGCGAGCTTTCTTT. The chain is built from TRBV20-1 and TRBJ1-1; D perhaps matches TRBD1 (5 bases). Per the germline V gene, CDR1 is DFQATT and CDR2 is SNEGSKA (reference sequence). V was pared by 0 bases and J by 10 bases, with 18 bases between. The CDR3 length is 14 residues.

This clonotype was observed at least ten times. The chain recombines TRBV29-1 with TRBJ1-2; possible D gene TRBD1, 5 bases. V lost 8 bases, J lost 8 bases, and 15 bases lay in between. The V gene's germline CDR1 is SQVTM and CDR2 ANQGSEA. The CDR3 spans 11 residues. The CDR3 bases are TGCAGCTACCAGGGTACGGAAGGCTACACCTTC. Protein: CSYQGTEGYTF.